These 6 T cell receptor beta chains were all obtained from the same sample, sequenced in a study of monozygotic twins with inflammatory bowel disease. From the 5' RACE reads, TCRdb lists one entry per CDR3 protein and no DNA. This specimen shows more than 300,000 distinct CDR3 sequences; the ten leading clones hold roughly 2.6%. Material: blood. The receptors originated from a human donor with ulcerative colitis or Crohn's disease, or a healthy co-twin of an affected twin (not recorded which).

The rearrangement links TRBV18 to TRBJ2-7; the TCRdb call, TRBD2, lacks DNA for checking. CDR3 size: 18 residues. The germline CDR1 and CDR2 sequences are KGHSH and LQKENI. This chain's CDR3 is CASSPEASGGPFSYEQYF.

The CDR3 here is CASSSQGVGTEAFF. The genes are TRBV7-9 and TRBJ1-1; TCRdb's D gene call, TRBD1, goes unchecked for lack of DNA. Germline V gene data show CDR1 as SEHNR and CDR2 as FQNEAQ (reference sequence). CDR3 length: 14 amino acids. The full variable domain, completed using reference TRBV7-9 and TRBJ1-1, is DTGVSQNPRHKITKRGQNVTFRCDPISEHNRLYWYRQTLGQGPEFLTYFQNEAQLEKSRLLSDRFSAERPKGSFSTLEIQRTEQGDSAMYLCASSSQGVGTEAFFGQGTRLTVV.

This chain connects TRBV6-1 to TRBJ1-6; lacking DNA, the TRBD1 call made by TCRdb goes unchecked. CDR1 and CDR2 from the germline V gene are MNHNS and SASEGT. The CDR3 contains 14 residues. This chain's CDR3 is CATLSGGYNSPLHF.

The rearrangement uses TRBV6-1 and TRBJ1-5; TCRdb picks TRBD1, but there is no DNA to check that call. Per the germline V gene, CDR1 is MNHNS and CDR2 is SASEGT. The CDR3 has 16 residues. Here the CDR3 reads CASSRPVQGSVQPQHF.

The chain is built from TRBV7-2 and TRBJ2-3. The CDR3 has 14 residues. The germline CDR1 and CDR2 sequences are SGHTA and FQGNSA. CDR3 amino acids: CASRRPNMADTQYF.

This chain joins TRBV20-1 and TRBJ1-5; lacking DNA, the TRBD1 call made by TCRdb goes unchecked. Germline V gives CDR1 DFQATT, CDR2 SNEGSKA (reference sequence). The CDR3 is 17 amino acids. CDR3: CSARDGGQGLSNQPQHF.